This TCR beta chain was sequenced during a study of glioma-infiltrating T cells after dendritic cell vaccination. Primers: 60 V beta forward and 13 J beta reverse. TCRdb's copy holds only in-frame clones and misses some; the assay was immunoSEQ multiplex PCR. The sample contains 65,000 or so clones, about 89% of which appear only once. The time point denotes: after dendritic cell vaccination, including at tumor progression/relapse. Blood PBMC samples: pre-vaccination, two weeks post third vaccination, and at tumor progression. From germline, CDR1 is SGHRS and CDR2 YFSETQ. Trimming shortened V by 4 bases and J by 7 bases, and 36 bases separated the two germline ends. The CDR3 loop spans 20 amino acids.

This TCR was recovered from a human donor with glioblastoma. The chain uses TRBV5-1 and TRBJ2-7, with D maybe TRBD2 (6 bases). Specimen: blood, collected after dendritic cell vaccination. The CDR3 DNA sequence: TGCGCCAGCAGCCCCCTTCTCCGGGGGAGACTGGGACCCCACCAAGTGGAGCAGTACTTC. Protein: CASSPLLRGRLGPHQVEQYF.